This entry concerns a single T cell receptor beta chain. The V and J ends lost 9 bases and 1 base, in that order; junction bases with no gene match: 19. The CDR3 extends over 19 amino acids. Germline values: CDR1 MNHEY, CDR2 SMNVEV (reference sequence). Here immunoSEQ multiplex PCR was the method, and the copy in TCRdb shows in-frame clones only, minus some. The sample lists over 110,000 clones, 88% seen once, with 25% to 35% in the top ten. The sample comes from a study of blood T cell repertoires in COVID-19. This TCR was recovered from a human donor in a cohort sampled during active COVID-19. The chain couples TRBV27 to TRBJ2-3, with 10 bases aligning to TRBD2. Material: peripheral blood. The DNA of the CDR3 is TGTGCCAGGGGTACCGGGACTAGCGAAAAGAGGGGTGGCACAGATACGCAGTATTTT. Translation: CARGTGTSEKRGGTDTQYF.